This T cell receptor beta chain was captured by sequencing in a study of spatial heterogeneity in lung cancer. Overall study context: Raw reads showed each unique TCR and UMI combination turning up more than ten times on average.

The CDR3 spans 14 residues. V was pared by 1 base and J by 3 bases, with 9 bases between. CDR1 SEHNR and CDR2 FQNEAQ come from the germline V gene (reference sequence). This clonotype was found a few times. A library prepared for alpha chains yielded this beta chain as an off-target read; its size is of little meaning. Each CDR3 protein is one row after TCRdb ran MiXCR on the 5' RACE reads. The sample carries approximately 740 distinct CDR3 sequences, over 45% recorded once. Time point: sample taken at primary tumor resection. Sequencing was performed on whole RNA extracted from tumor and nontumor lung tissue, or from frozen PBMC, and the material was left unsorted. Approximately 70 TRACERx patients with early, untreated non-small cell lung cancer donated samples.

Material: PBMCs, obtained at surgery. The chain couples TRBV7-9 to TRBJ2-5; D remains unclear. This TCR derives from a male donor with early-stage non-small cell lung cancer. As DNA, the CDR3 is TGTGCCAGCAGCTTAGATAACCAGGAAGAGACCCAGTACTTC. It translates to CASSLDNQEETQYF. The entire variable domain, with the rest obtained from reference TRBV7-9 and TRBJ2-5, is as follows: DTGVSQNPRHKITKRGQNVTFRCDPISEHNRLYWYRQTLGQGPEFLTYFQNEAQLEKSRLLSDRFSAERPKGSFSTLEIQRTEQGDSAMYLCASSLDNQEETQYFGPGTRLLVL.